Reported below is one T cell receptor beta chain. Its antigen is as yet unknown. Mismatch with germline at one junction end may stem from a read error. This record belongs to a study of tumor and adjacent non-tumor tissue in lung cancer. Three rounds of nested PCR, following a modified ARM-PCR protocol, produced the TCRbeta library. TCRdb processed the multiplex PCR reads anew with MiXCR; each CDR3 protein has one entry. The table shows about 80,000 distinct CDR3 sequences, with around 80% occurring only once. Study outcomes and limitations: Compared with tumor, normal lung showed significantly lower TCR diversity. Top 100 clones took a larger repertoire share in normal lung.

RNA was extracted from bulk tissue without any cell sorting. The CDR3 contains 17 residues. Germline V gene lookup returns CDR1 MGHRA and CDR2 YSYEKL. The receptor's source is a woman aged 50 to 65 with non-small cell lung cancer. Sequencing was performed on lung tumor tissue. V usage is TRBV4-1 and J usage is TRBJ1-6; D gene ambiguous. CDR3 amino acids: CASSQDEYRGIASPFHF. CDR3 bases: TGCGCCAGCAGCCAAGATGAATACAGAGGAATTGCTTCACCCTTCCACTTT.